A single sample is the source of the 13 T cell receptor beta chains below, sequenced in a study of T-cell reconstitution after alpha-beta-depleted transplantation in children (dated by TCRdb to about 2016). Library preparation was by PCR. The sequencing machine was an Illumina HiSeq 2500. TCR libraries were prepared with molecular barcoding, using unique molecular identifiers to normalize TCRbeta repertoire quantification. TCRdb's own reprocessing of the public reads used fastp at Q25 and MiXCR and kept productive beta chains. Identical CDR3 proteins give one entry, which carries the most common genes and DNA. For this sample the table gives about a million distinct CDR3 sequences, of which around 30% were detected only once. Roughly 28% of the sample is taken by the ten largest. Interpreted using the paper, the treatment or condition label stands for: allogeneic hematopoietic cell transplantation with graft depleted of TCRalphabeta T cells and CD19 B cells.

The input for sequencing was PBMCs, mostly from graft donor cells, taken 360 days after TCRalphabeta/CD19-depleted stem cell transplant. The receptors shown here come from a boy younger than two who had a stem cell transplant for SCID, so the T cells may come from the graft donor.

The chain uses TRBV24-1 and TRBJ2-3; 9 bases map to TRBD1. Trimming took 9 bases from V and 4 from J; bases not matched to a gene: 10. The V gene's germline CDR1 is KGHDR and CDR2 SFDVKD. The CDR3 has 15 residues. The CDR3 sequence: CATSPGQGKPDTQYF. As DNA, the CDR3 is TGTGCCACCTCTCCGGGACAGGGTAAGCCAGATACGCAGTATTTT.

This clonotype has more than one count but fewer than ten. The chain couples TRBV11-2 to TRBJ2-3; 11 nucleotides line up with TRBD1. V lost 5 bases and J lost 6; bases outside the gene matches: 13. Germline assignment: CDR1 SGHAT and CDR2 FQNNGV. This CDR3 is built from 17 residues. As DNA, the CDR3 is TGTGCCAGCAGCCGCGCCGGACAGGGGGCGCTTGGGGATACGCAGTATTTT. This sequence encodes CASSRAGQGALGDTQYF.

This rearrangement joins TRBV6-1 to TRBJ2-7, with no clear D. Germline V gene sequence: CDR1 MNHNS, CDR2 SASEGT. Between the trimmed V and J ends, which lost 5 bases and 0 bases, there was a span of 8 bases. This CDR3 comprises 13 residues. CDR3 residues: CASSPTRSYEQYF. CDR3 DNA sequence: TGTGCCAGCAGTCCGACTCGCTCCTACGAGCAGTACTTC.

The chain couples TRBV4-2 to TRBJ2-7, with D perhaps matching TRBD1 (6 bases). The CDR3 spans 17 residues. Germline lookup yields CDR1 LGHNA and CDR2 YNFKEQ. Trimming left V 0 bases short and J 1 base short, with 16 bases between. The CDR3 spells CASSQDLQGPQSYEQYF. CDR3 DNA sequence: TGTGCCAGCAGCCAAGACTTACAGGGACCTCAGTCCTACGAGCAGTACTTC.

The rearrangement joins TRBV20-1 to TRBJ1-1; D call uncertain. CDR1 and CDR2 from the germline V gene are DFQATT and SNEGSKA (reference sequence). V was pared by 6 bases and J by 1 base, with 6 bases between. This CDR3 is built from 11 residues. CDR3 DNA sequence: TGCAGTGCCACAAAGAACACTGAAGCTTTCTTT. The encoded protein is CSATKNTEAFF.

This clonotype has more than one count but fewer than ten. V is TRBV27 and J is TRBJ1-1, with 9 bases identical to TRBD1. CDR3 length: 16 amino acids. Germline V gene data show CDR1 as MNHEY and CDR2 as SMNVEV (reference sequence). J lost 4 bases, V lost 1 base, and 7 bases had no gene match. CDR3 bases: TGTGCCAGCAGTTTATGGGGGGACAGGGCGGCCACTGAAGCTTTCTTT. Translated: CASSLWGDRAATEAFF.

The chain carries TRBV5-1 and TRBJ2-1; the D gene is possibly TRBD1 (6 bases). This CDR3 is 16 amino acids long. The V end lost 3 bases, the J end lost 3 bases, and 16 bases lay between the germline ends. The germline CDR1 and CDR2 sequences are SGHRS and YFSETQ. As DNA, the CDR3 is TGCGCCAGCAGCTCACTACAGGGAGTCCGCTACAATGAGCAGTTCTTC. Protein sequence: CASSSLQGVRYNEQFF.

The J gene is TRBJ1-4, the V gene TRBV12-3 or TRBV12-4, with D uncertain. Trimming stripped 5 bases from V and 2 bases from J, with 18 bases between. This CDR3 has 17 residues. For the CDR3, the DNA is TGTGCCAGCAGTCCGGGCCGTGGAACCCCGACTAATGAAAAACTGTTTTTT. Translation: CASSPGRGTPTNEKLFF.

The table lists this clonotype with a few counts. This sequence joins TRBV28 and TRBJ2-1, with 9 bases fitting TRBD2. Trimming at V came to 5 bases and at J to 9 bases, leaving 11 bases not matched to a gene. CDR3 size: 15 residues. Germline loops: CDR1 MDHEN, CDR2 SYDVKM. CDR3 coding DNA: TGTGCCAGCAGTCTAGCGGGACCCAGAGAGGGTGAGCAGTTCTTC. Translation gives CASSLAGPREGEQFF.

This clonotype was seen a handful of times. This sequence joins TRBV20-1 and TRBJ2-7; D not resolved. CDR3 size: 15 residues. Germline V gene lookup returns CDR1 DFQATT and CDR2 SNEGSKA (reference sequence). V gave up 3 bases and J gave up 0 bases, with 15 bases separating them. CDR3 loop: CSARATSRSSYEQYF. In DNA, the CDR3 is TGCAGTGCTAGGGCGACCTCAAGGAGCTCCTACGAGCAGTACTTC.

V usage is TRBV7-9 and J usage is TRBJ2-5; no clear D. There are 14 residues in the CDR3. Germline loops: CDR1 SEHNR, CDR2 FQNEAQ (reference sequence). Trimming removed 1 base at V and 6 bases at J, with 12 bases between. This chain's CDR3 is CASSLDGRRKTQYF. The CDR3, as DNA: TGTGCCAGCAGCTTAGATGGCAGGCGGAAGACCCAGTACTTC.

This clonotype was detected a few times. This rearrangement joins TRBV9 to TRBJ1-1; 7 nucleotides match TRBD1. The CDR3 length is 16 residues. J was trimmed by 0 bases and V by 3 bases; bases with no gene match: 8. Germline CDR1 and CDR2: SGDLS and YYNGEE. This CDR3 reads CASSAKPQGMNTEAFF. For the CDR3, the DNA is TGTGCCAGCAGCGCCAAACCACAGGGGATGAACACTGAAGCTTTCTTT.

Many counts were recorded for this clonotype. The genes are TRBV4-1 and TRBJ2-3; D is ambiguous. CDR1 and CDR2 (germline): MGHRA, YSYEKL. Deletions cut 4 bases from V and 0 bases from J, with 8 bases between. There are 14 residues in the CDR3. CDR3: CASSLAESTDTQYF. CDR3 in DNA: TGCGCCAGCAGCCTGGCTGAAAGCACAGATACGCAGTATTTT.